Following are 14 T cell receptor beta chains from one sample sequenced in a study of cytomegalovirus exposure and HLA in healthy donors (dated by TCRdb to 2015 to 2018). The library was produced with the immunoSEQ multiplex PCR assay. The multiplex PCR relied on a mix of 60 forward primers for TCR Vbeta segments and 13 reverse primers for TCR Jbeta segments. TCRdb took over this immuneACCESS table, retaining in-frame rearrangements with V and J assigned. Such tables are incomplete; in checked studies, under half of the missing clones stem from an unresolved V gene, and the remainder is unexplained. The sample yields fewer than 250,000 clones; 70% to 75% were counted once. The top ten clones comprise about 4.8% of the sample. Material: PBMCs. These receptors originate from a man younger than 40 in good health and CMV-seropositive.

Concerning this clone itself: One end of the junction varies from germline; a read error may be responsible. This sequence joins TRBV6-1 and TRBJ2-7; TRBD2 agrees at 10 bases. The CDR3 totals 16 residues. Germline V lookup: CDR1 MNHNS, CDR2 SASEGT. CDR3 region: CASSEAASGGSSEQYF. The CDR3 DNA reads TGTGCCAGCAGTGAAGCGGCTAGCGGGGGATCCTCCGAGCAGTACTTC.

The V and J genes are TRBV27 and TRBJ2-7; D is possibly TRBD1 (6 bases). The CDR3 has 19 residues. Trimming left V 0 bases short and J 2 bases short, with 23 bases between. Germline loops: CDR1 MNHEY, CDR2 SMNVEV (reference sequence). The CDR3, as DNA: TGTGCCAGCAGTTTATCGTATTCAGGTGGGAGACAGGTGCCCTACGAGCAGTACTTC. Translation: CASSLSYSGGRQVPYEQYF.

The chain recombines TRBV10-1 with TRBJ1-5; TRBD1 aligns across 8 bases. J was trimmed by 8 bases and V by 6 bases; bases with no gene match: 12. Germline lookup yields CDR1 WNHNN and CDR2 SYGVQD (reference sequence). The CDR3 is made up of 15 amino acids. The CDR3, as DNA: TGCGCCAGCAGCCCAGGGCGGACAGGGAGGGAGCCCCAGCATTTT. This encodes CASSPGRTGREPQHF.

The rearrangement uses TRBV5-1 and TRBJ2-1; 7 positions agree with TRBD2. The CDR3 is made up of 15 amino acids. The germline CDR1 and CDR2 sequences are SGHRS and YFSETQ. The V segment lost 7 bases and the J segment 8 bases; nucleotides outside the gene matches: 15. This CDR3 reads CASQSSGRLADEQFF. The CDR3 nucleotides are TGCGCCAGCCAGAGTAGCGGGCGACTGGCAGATGAGCAGTTCTTC.

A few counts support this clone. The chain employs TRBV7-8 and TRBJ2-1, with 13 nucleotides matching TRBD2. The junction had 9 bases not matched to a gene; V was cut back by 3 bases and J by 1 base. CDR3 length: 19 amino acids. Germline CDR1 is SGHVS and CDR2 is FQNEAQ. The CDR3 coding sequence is TGTGCCAGCAGCTTGAGAACTAGCGGGGGGGCGGGGTCCTACAATGAGCAGTTCTTC. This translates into CASSLRTSGGAGSYNEQFF.

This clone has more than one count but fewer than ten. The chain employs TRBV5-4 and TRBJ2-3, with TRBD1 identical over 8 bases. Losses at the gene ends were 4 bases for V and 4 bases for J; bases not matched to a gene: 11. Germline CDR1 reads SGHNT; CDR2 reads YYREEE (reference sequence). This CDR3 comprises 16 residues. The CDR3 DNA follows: TGTGCCAGCAGCATAGCTGCCTCGACAGGGGCAGATACGCAGTATTTT. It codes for CASSIAASTGADTQYF.

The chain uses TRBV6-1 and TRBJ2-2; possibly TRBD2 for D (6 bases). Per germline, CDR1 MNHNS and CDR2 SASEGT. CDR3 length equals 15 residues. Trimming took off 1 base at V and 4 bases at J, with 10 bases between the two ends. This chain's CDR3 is CASSEVLASTGELFF. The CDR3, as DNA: TGTGCCAGCAGTGAAGTACTAGCTAGCACCGGGGAGCTGTTTTTT.

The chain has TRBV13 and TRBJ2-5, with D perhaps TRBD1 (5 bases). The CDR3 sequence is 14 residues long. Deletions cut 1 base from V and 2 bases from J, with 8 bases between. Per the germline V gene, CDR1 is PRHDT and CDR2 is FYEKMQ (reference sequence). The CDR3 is CASSLVGAQETQYF. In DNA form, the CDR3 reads TGTGCCAGCAGCTTAGTTGGGGCGCAAGAGACCCAGTACTTC.

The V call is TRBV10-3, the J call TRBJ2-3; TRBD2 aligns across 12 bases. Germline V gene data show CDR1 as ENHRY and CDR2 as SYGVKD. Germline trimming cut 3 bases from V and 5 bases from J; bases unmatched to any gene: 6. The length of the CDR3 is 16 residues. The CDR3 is CAISDETSGRGDTQYF. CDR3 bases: TGTGCCATCAGTGACGAGACTAGCGGGAGAGGAGATACGCAGTATTTT.

The CDR3 loop reads CASSLGLAGASEQYF. The CDR3 coding sequence is TGTGCCAGCAGCTTGGGACTAGCGGGGGCCAGCGAGCAGTACTTC. J is TRBJ2-7 and V is TRBV7-3, with 14 bases fitting TRBD2. This CDR3 has 15 residues. Germline V gene lookup returns CDR1 SGHTA and CDR2 FQGTGA. V gave up 3 bases and J gave up 6 bases; unmatched junction bases: 4.

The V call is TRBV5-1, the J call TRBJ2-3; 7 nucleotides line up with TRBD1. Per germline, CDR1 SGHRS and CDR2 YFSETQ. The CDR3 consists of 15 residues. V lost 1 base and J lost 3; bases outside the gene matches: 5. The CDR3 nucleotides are TGCGCCAGCAGCTTGTATTACAGGGGAACAGATACGCAGTATTTT. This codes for CASSLYYRGTDTQYF. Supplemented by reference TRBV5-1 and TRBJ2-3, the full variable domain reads KAGVTQTPRYLIKTRGQQVTLSCSPISGHRSVSWYQQTPGQGLQFLFEYFSETQRNKGNFPGRFSGRQFSNSRSEMNVSTLELGDSALYLCASSLYYRGTDTQYFGPGTRLTVL.

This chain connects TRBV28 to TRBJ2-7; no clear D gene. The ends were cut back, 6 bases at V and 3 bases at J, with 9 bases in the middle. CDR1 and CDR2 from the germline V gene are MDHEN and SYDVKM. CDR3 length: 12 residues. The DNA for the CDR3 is TGTGCCAGCAGCCCCTCCTACTACGAGCAGTACTTC. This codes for CASSPSYYEQYF.

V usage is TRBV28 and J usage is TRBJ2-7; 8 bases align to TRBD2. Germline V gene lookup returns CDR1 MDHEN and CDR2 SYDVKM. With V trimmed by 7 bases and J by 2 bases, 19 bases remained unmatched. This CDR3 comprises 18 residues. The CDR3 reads CASTWGSGGTGGTYEQYF. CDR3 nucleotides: TGTGCCAGCACCTGGGGCTCGGGAGGAACGGGAGGGACCTACGAGCAGTACTTC.

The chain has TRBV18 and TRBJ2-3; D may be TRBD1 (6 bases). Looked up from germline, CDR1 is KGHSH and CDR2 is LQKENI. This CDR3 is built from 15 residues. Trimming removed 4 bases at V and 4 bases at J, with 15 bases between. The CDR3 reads CASSRQGIGADTQYF. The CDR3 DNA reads TGTGCCAGCTCACGGCAGGGGATTGGGGCAGATACGCAGTATTTT.